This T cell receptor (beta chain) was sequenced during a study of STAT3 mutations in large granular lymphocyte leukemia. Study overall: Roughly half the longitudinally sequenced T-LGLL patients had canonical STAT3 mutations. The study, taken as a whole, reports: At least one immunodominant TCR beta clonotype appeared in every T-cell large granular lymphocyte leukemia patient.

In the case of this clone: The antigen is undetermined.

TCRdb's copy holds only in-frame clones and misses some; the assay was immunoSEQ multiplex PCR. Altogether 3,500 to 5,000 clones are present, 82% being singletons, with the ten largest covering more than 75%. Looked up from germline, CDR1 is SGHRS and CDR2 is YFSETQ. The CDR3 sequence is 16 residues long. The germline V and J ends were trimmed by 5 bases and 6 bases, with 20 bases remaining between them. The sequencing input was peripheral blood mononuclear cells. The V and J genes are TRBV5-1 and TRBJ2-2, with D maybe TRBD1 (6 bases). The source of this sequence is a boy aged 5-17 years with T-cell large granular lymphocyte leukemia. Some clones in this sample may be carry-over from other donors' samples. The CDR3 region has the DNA TGCGCCAGCAGACAAATAAGGGGGAACAGAGCCGGGGAGCTGTTTTTT. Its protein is CASRQIRGNRAGELFF.